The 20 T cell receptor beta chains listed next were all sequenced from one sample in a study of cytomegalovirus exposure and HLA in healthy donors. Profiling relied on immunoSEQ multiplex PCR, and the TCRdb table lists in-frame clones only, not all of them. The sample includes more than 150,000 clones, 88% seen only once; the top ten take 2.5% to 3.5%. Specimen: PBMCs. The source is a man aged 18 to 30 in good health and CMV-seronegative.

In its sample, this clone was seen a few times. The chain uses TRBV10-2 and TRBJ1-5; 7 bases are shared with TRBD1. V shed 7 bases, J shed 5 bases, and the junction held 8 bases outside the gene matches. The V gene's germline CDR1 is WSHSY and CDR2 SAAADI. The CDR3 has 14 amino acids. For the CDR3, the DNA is TGCGCCAGCACTTCCGGGACAGATCATCAGCCCCAGCATTTT. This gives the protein CASTSGTDHQPQHF.

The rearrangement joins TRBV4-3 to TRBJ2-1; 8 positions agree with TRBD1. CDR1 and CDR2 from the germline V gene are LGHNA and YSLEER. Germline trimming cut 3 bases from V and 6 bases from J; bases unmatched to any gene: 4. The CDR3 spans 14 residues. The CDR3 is CASSHRGLGNEQFF. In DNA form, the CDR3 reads TGCGCCAGCAGCCACAGGGGGCTAGGCAATGAGCAGTTCTTC.

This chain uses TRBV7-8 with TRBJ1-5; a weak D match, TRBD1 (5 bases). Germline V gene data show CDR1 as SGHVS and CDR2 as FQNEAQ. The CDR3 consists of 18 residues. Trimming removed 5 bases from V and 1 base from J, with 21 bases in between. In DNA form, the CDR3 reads TGTGCCAGCAGCCCCCTGGACAAGGGGTTGGGCAGCAATCAGCCCCAGCATTTT. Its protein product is CASSPLDKGLGSNQPQHF.

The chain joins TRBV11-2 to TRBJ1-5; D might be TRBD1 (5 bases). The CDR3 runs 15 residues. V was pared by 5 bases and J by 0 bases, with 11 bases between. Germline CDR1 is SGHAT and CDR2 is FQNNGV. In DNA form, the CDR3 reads TGTGCCAGCAGCCCTGGACACTATAGCAATCAGCCCCAGCATTTT. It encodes CASSPGHYSNQPQHF.

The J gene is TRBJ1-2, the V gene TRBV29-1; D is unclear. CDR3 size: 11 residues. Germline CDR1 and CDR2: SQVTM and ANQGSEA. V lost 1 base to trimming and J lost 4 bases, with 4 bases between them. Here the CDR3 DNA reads TGCAGCGTTGAAGGGCTCTATGGCTACACCTTC. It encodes CSVEGLYGYTF.

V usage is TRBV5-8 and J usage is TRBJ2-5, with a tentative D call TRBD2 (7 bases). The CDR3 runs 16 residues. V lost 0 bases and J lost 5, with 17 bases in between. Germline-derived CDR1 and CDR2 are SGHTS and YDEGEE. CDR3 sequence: CASSLGEWGGRETQYF. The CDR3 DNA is TGTGCCAGCAGCTTGGGCGAATGGGGGGGCCGGGAGACCCAGTACTTC.

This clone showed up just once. The CDR3 loop is CASSSGIAYNEQFF. The DNA for the CDR3 is TGTGCCAGCAGCTCGGGAATTGCGTACAATGAGCAGTTCTTC. The J gene is TRBJ2-1, the V gene TRBV11-3; the D gene is possibly TRBD2 (5 bases). V was pared by 4 bases and J by 4 bases, with 11 bases between. CDR3 length equals 14 residues. Germline V gene lookup returns CDR1 SGHNT and CDR2 YENEEA.

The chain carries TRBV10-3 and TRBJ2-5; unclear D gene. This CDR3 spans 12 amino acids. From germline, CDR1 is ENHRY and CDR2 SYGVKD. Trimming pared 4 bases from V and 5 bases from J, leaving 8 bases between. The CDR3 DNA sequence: TGTGCCATCAGTGGCAGTCTGGAGACCCAGTACTTC. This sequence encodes CAISGSLETQYF.

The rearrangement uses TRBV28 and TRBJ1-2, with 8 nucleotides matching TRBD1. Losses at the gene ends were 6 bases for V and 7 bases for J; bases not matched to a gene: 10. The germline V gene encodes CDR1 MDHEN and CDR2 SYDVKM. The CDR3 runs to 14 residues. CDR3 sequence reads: CASSPGQGVGGYTF. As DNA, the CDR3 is TGTGCCAGCAGCCCTGGACAGGGAGTAGGTGGCTACACCTTC.

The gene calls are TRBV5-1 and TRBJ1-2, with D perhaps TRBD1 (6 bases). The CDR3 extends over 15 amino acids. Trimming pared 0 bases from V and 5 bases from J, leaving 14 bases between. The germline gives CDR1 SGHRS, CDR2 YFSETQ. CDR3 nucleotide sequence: TGCGCCAGCAGCTTGGCCGAGGGACAAAGTTATGGCTACACCTTC. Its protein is CASSLAEGQSYGYTF.

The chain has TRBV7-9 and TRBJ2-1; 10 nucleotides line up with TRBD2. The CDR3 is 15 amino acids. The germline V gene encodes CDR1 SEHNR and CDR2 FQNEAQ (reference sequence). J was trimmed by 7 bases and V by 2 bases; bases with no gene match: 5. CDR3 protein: CASSLKLAGYNEQFF. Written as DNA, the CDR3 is TGTGCCAGCAGCTTAAAACTAGCGGGGTATAATGAGCAGTTCTTC.

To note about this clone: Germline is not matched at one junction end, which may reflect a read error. The CDR3 protein is CASSLASDVYDYTF. Written as DNA, the CDR3 is TGTGCCAGCAGCTTGGCCAGCGACGTGTATGACTACACCTTC. J is TRBJ1-2 and V is TRBV5-4, with D uncertain. In germline, CDR1 is SGHNT, CDR2 YYREEE (reference sequence). This CDR3 spans 14 amino acids. Looking up the rest from reference TRBV5-4 and TRBJ1-2 gives the full variable domain: ETGVTQSPTHLIKTRGQQVTLRCSSQSGHNTVSWYQQALGQGPQFIFQYYREEENGRGNFPPRFSGLQFPNYSSELNVNALELDDSALYLCASSLASDVYDYTFGSGTRLTVV.

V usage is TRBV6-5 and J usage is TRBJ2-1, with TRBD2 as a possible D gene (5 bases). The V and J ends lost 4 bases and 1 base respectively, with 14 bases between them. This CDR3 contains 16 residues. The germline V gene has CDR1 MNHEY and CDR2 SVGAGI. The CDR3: CASSLGLLGSYNEQFF. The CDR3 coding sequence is TGTGCCAGCAGTTTAGGACTGCTTGGTTCCTACAATGAGCAGTTCTTC.

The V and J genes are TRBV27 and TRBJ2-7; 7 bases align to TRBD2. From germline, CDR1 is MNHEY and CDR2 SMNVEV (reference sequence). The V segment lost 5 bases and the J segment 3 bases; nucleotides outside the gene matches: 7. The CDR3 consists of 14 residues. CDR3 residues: CASSAPGGSYEQYF. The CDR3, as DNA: TGTGCCAGCAGTGCACCCGGGGGGAGCTACGAGCAGTACTTC.

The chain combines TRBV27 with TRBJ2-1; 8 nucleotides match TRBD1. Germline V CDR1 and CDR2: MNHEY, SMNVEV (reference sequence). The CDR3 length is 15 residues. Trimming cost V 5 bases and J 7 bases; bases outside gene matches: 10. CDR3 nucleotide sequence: TGTGCCAGCAGTGCAGGGGCAAACAGGGGGAATGAGCAGTTCTTC. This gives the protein CASSAGANRGNEQFF.

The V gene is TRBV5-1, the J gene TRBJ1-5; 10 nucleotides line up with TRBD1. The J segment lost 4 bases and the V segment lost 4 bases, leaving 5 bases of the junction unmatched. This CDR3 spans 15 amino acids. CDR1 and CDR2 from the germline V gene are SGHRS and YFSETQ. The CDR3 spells CASSQGQGRNQPQHF. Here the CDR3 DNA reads TGCGCCAGCAGCCAGGGACAGGGGAGGAATCAGCCCCAGCATTTT.

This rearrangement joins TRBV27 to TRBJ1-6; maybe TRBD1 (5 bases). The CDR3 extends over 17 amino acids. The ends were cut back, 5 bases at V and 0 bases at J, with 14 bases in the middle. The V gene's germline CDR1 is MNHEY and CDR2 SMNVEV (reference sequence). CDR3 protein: CASSPRVLSSYNSPLHF. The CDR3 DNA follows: TGTGCCAGCAGTCCCAGGGTCCTGAGCTCCTATAATTCACCCCTCCACTTT.

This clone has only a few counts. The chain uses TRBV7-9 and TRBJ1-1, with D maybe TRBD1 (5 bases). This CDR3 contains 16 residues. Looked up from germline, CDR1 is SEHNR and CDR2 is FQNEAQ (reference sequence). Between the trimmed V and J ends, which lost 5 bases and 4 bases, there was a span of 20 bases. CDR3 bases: TGTGCCAGCAGCCTGATAGACGGGGGATCGGGCACTGAAGCTTTCTTT. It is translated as CASSLIDGGSGTEAFF.

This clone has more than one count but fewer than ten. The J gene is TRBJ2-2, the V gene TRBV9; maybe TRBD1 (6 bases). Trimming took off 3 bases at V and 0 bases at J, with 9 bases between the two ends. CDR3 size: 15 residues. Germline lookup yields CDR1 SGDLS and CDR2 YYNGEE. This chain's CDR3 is CASSAQGTNTGELFF. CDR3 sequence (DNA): TGTGCCAGCAGCGCACAGGGTACGAACACCGGGGAGCTGTTTTTT.

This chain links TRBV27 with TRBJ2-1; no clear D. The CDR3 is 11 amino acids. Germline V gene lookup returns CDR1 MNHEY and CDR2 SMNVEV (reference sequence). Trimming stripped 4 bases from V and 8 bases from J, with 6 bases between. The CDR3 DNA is TGTGCCAGCAGTTCCCCCTATGAGCAGTTCTTC. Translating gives CASSSPYEQFF.